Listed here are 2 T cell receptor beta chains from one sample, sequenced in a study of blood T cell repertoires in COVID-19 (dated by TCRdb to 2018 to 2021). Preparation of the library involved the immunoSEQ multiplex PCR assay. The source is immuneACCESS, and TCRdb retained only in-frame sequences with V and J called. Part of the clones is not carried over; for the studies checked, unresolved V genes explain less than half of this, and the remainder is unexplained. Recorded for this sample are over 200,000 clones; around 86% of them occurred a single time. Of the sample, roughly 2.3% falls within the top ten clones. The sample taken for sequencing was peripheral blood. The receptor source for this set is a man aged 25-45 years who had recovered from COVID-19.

This chain's CDR3 is CASSLFTGVYEQYF. Written as DNA, the CDR3 is TGTGCCAGCAGCTTATTCACAGGGGTCTACGAGCAGTACTTC. This rearrangement joins TRBV7-2 to TRBJ2-7; TRBD1 matches 7 bases. Germline V lookup: CDR1 SGHTA, CDR2 FQGNSA. V trimming: 2 bases; J trimming: 3 bases; junction bases outside the gene matches: 4. This CDR3 has 14 residues.

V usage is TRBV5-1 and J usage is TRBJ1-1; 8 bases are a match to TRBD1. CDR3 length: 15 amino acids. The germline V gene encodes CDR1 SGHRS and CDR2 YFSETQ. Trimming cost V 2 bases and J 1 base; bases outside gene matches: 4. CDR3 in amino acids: CASSFTGGRNTEAFF. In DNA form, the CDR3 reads TGCGCCAGCAGCTTCACAGGGGGTCGGAACACTGAAGCTTTCTTT.